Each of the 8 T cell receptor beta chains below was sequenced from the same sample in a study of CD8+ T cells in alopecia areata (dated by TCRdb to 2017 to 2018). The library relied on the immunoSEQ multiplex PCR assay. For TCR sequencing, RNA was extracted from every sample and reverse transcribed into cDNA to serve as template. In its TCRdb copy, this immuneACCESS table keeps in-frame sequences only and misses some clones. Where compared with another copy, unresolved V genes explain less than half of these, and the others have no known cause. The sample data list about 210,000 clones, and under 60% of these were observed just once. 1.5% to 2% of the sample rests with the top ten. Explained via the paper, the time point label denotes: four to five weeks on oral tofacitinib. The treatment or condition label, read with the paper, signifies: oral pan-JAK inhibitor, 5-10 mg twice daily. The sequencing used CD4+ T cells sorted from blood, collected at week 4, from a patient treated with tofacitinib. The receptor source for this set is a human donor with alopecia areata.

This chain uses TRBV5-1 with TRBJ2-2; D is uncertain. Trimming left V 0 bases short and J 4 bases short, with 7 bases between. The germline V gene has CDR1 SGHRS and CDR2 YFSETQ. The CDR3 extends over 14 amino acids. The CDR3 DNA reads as TGCGCCAGCAGCTTGGTCCTCAGCACCGGGGAGCTGTTTTTT. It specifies CASSLVLSTGELFF.

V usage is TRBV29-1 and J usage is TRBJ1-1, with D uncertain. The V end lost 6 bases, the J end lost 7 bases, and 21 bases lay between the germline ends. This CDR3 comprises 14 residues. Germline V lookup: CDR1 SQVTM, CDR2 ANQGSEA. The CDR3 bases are TGCAGCGTCACCTCGAGGGCGGGTGTCATTGAAGCTTTCTTT. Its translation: CSVTSRAGVIEAFF.

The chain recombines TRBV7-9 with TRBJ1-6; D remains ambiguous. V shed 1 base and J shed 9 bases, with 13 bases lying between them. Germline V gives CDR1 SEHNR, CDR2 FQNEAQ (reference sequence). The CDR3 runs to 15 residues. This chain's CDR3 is CASSLGTAAGSPLHF. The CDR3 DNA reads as TGTGCCAGCAGCTTAGGGACGGCAGCAGGTTCACCCCTCCACTTT.

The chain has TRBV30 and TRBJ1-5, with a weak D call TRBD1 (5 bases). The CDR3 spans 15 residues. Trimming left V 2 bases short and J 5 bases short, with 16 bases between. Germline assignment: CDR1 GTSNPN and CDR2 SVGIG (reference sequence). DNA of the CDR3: TGTGCCTGGAGTTCGGTTTTGGGGGGTGATCAGCCCCAGCATTTT. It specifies CAWSSVLGGDQPQHF. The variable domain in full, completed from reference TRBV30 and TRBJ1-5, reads SQTIHQWPATLVQPVGSPLSLECTVEGTSNPNLYWYRQAAGRGLQLLFYSVGIGQISSEVPQNLSASRPQDRQFILSSKKLLLSDSGFYLCAWSSVLGGDQPQHFGDGTRLSIL.

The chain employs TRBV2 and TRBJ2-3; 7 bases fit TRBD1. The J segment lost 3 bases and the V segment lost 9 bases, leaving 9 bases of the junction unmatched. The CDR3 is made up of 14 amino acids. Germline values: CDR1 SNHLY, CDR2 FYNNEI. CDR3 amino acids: CASRQGSNTDTQYF. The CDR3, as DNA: TGTGCCAGTCGACAGGGCAGTAATACAGATACGCAGTATTTT.

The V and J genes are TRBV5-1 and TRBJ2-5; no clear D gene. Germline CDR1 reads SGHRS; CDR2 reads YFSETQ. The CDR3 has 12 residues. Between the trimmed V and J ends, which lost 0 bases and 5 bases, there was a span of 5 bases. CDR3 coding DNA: TGCGCCAGCAGCTTGGGCGCCGAGACCCAGTACTTC. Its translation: CASSLGAETQYF.

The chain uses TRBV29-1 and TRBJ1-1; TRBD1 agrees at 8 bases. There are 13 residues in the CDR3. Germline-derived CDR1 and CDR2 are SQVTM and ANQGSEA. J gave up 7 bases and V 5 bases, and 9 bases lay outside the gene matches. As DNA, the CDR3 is TGCAGCGTTAGGAACGTGGGGACAGGTGAAGCTTTCTTT. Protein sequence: CSVRNVGTGEAFF.

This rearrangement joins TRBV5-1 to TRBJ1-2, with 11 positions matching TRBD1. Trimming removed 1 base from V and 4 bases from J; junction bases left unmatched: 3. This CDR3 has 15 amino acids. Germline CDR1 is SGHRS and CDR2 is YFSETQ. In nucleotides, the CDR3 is TGCGCCAGCAGCTTGCGAGGACAGGGGGCCTATGGCTACACCTTC. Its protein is CASSLRGQGAYGYTF.